The entry that follows covers one T cell receptor (beta chain) sequence. V shed 0 bases, J shed 5 bases, and the junction held 3 bases outside the gene matches. The CDR3 sequence is 14 residues long. Germline V lookup: CDR1 SGHNT, CDR2 YYREEE (reference sequence). The entry originates in a study of blood T cell repertoires in COVID-19. Overall study: COVID-19 samples, acute and convalescent, were from the United States, Italy and Spain. PBMCs, B-cell-depleted T cells, or T cells provided the cDNA or gDNA that made up the material.

Per the original methods: Amplification from reference gene primers served as the basis for estimated nucleated cell counts. Method: immunoSEQ multiplex PCR; TCRdb's copy keeps in-frame clones and lacks some. That table is the source of V, J and clone size, and D and trimming were worked out from the DNA. The repertoire has some 180,000 clones, less than 80% of them found once; the top ten carry roughly 14%. Sample: peripheral blood. This chain connects TRBV5-4 to TRBJ2-7; 9 bases line up with TRBD1. The sequence was collected from a man aged 50 to 60 who had recovered from COVID-19. As DNA, the CDR3 is TGTGCCAGCAGCTTGGGGGGGACAGGGAACGAGCAGTACTTC. It specifies CASSLGGTGNEQYF.